A single sample is the source of the 9 T cell receptor beta chains below, sequenced in a study of immune evolution from preneoplasia to lung adenocarcinoma. TCRdb's copy holds only in-frame clones and misses some; the assay was immunoSEQ multiplex PCR. The sample includes about 9,000 clones, over 65% of them seen just once. The sequenced sample consisted of FFPE lung adenocarcinoma in situ tissue. Receptors originate from a person aged 60-79 years with lung adenocarcinoma.

This chain links TRBV19 with TRBJ2-2; D is uncertain. Germline V gene sequence: CDR1 LNHDA, CDR2 SQIVND (reference sequence). The CDR3 covers 14 residues. V shed 6 bases and J shed 4 bases, with 12 bases lying between them. The CDR3 reads CASRPRLFTGELFF. The DNA of the CDR3 is TGTGCCAGTAGACCTCGACTGTTCACCGGGGAGCTGTTTTTT.

This clone was recorded once. This chain connects TRBV2 to TRBJ1-2; no clear D gene. From germline, CDR1 is SNHLY and CDR2 FYNNEI. V was shortened by 1 base and J by 8 bases, with 11 bases between the two germline ends. The CDR3 is 13 amino acids. CDR3: CASSEGLGSGYTF. As DNA, the CDR3 is TGTGCCAGCAGTGAAGGGCTGGGAAGCGGCTACACCTTC.

In its sample, this clone was seen a few times. CDR3 protein: CASSLTSFYNEQFF. CDR3 DNA: TGTGCCAGCAGCCTGACTAGTTTCTACAATGAGCAGTTCTTC. The V gene is TRBV7-9, the J gene TRBJ2-1, with D possibly matching TRBD2 (6 bases). Trimming removed 5 bases at V and 3 bases at J, with 11 bases between. Germline V gives CDR1 SEHNR, CDR2 FQNEAQ (reference sequence). The CDR3 is 14 amino acids.

This chain uses TRBV14 with TRBJ2-2; D unresolved. The germline gives CDR1 SGHDN, CDR2 FVKESK. The CDR3 is 15 amino acids. V lost 1 base and J 3 bases, leaving 9 bases between the germline ends. In nucleotides, the CDR3 is TGTGCCAGCAGCCAAGTCCGACTTGACACCGGGGAGCTGTTTTTT. Translating gives CASSQVRLDTGELFF.

The chain is built from TRBV27 and TRBJ1-2; a possible D gene is TRBD1 (6 bases). V lost 6 bases and J lost 6, with 17 bases in between. Germline V lookup: CDR1 MNHEY, CDR2 SMNVEV (reference sequence). The CDR3 is made up of 14 amino acids. The CDR3 loop reads CASRDPGTIDGYTF. The CDR3 nucleotides are TGTGCCAGCAGAGACCCCGGGACAATCGATGGCTACACCTTC.

The rearrangement uses TRBV14 and TRBJ1-2; D call uncertain. The ends were cut back, 1 base at V and 1 base at J, with 7 bases in the middle. The CDR3 contains 14 residues. Germline values: CDR1 SGHDN, CDR2 FVKESK. The CDR3 loop reads CASSQVRGNYGYTF. DNA for the CDR3: TGTGCCAGCAGCCAAGTTCGTGGTAACTATGGCTACACCTTC.

In this sample, this clone turned up a few times. The V and J genes are TRBV7-9 and TRBJ1-2; no firm D call. Germline V gene sequence: CDR1 SEHNR, CDR2 FQNEAQ (reference sequence). The V end was cut by 5 bases, the J end by 1 base, with 11 bases between. The CDR3 consists of 14 residues. In DNA, the CDR3 is TGTGCCAGCAGCACGCCCGGGAGTAACTATGGCTACACCTTC. This gives the protein CASSTPGSNYGYTF. The whole variable domain, filled in from reference TRBV7-9 and TRBJ1-2, reads DTGVSQNPRHKITKRGQNVTFRCDPISEHNRLYWYRQTLGQGPEFLTYFQNEAQLEKSRLLSDRFSAERPKGSFSTLEIQRTEQGDSAMYLCASSTPGSNYGYTFGSGTRLTVV.

This clone was observed once. The chain employs TRBV2 and TRBJ2-1, with 7 bases aligning to TRBD1. The V gene end was trimmed by 6 bases and the J gene end by 3 bases; junction bases not matched to a gene: 8. The CDR3 sequence is 15 residues long. The germline CDR1 and CDR2 sequences are SNHLY and FYNNEI. CDR3 in DNA: TGTGCCAGCAGGTCCCGGGACAGCAACTACAATGAGCAGTTCTTC. As protein: CASRSRDSNYNEQFF.

The chain joins TRBV29-1 to TRBJ1-2; D is unresolved. The germline CDR1 and CDR2 sequences are SQVTM and ANQGSEA. The CDR3 loop spans 13 amino acids. Trimming pared 0 bases from V and 5 bases from J, leaving 10 bases between. The CDR3 coding sequence is TGCAGCGTTGAAGACAGGTCGTTGTATGGCTACACCTTC. As protein: CSVEDRSLYGYTF.